This TCR beta chain was sequenced in a study of blood T cell repertoires in COVID-19. In the study overall: Sites in the United States, Italy and Spain provided acute and convalescent COVID-19 samples.

The data were produced by immunoSEQ multiplex PCR, yet TCRdb's version contains in-frame clones alone and is incomplete. The sample lists 150,000 or so clones; 80% to 90% were seen once. The count of this clone is one. Other nucleotide sequences in the sample specify the same CDR3. The sequencing sample was made of peripheral blood. The TCR was taken from a woman aged 40 to 50 with acute or convalescent COVID-19.

The CDR3 sequence is CSVVSSLYGYTF. In DNA, the CDR3 is TGCAGCGTTGTGAGTAGCCTCTATGGCTACACCTTC. The chain joins TRBV29-1 to TRBJ1-2, with unresolved D. Germline loops: CDR1 SQVTM, CDR2 ANQGSEA. Trimming removed 4 bases at V and 4 bases at J, with 10 bases between. CDR3 size: 12 residues.